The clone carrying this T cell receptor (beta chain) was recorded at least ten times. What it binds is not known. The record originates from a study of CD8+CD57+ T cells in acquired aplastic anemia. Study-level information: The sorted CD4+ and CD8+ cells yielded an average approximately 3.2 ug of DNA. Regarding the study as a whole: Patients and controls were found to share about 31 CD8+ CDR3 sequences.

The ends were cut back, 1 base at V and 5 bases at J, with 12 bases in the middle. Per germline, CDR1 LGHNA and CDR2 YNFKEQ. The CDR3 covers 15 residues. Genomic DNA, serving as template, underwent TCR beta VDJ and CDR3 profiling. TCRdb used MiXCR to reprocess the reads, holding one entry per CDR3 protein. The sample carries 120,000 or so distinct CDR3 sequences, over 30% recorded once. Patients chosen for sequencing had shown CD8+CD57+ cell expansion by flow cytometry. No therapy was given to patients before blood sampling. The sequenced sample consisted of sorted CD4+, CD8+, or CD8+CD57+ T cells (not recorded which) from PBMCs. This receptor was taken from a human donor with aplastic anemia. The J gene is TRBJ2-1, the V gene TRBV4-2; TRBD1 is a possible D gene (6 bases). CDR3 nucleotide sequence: TGTGCCAGCAGCCAAGTGAGGGGGTTGGACAATGAGCAGTTCTTC. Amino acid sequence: CASSQVRGLDNEQFF.